This T cell receptor beta chain was profiled in a study of cytomegalovirus exposure and HLA in healthy donors (dated by TCRdb to the late 2010s). In terms of the full investigation: According to an earlier analysis of 450 to 650 of the donors, some 170 million T cells yielded 90 million to 130 million unique TCR beta sequences and approximately 280 Gb of sequence data. The T cell repertoires of around 670 subjects were profiled by immunosequencing and related to cytomegalovirus serostatus. HLA typing covered class I and class II loci at four-digit resolution. Donor age, sex, ethnicity and CMV serostatus were compiled alongside the repertoire data. The study aimed to test whether cataloging public T cell receptors could reveal signatures of past pathogen exposure. Besides the first cohort of 550 to 750 subjects, a separate validation cohort made up of roughly 130 different subjects was used. Typing coverage differed by locus: A, B, C, DRB1 and DQB1 were typed in roughly 620-640 donors, DQA1 in 522, DPA1 in around 610, and DPB1 in about 450. All discovery cohort repertoires had been generated using a single sequencing platform. Approximately 300 gigabases of sequencing data and approximately 91 million unique TCR sequences made up an early release that covered 500 to 650 HLA-typed donors. In a later analysis, previously published TCR beta repertoires from hundreds of donors were re-analyzed and high-resolution HLA genotyping was added so that TCR occurrence patterns could be studied. In an earlier analysis of 550 to 700 of the donors, high-throughput TCR beta sequencing was used to judge whether each TCR beta V gene segment behaved as functional or pseudogenic. Rather than using new phenotypic data, the later analysis identified candidate immune exposures from TCR beta sequences and from how often those sequences occurred across donors. On average, roughly 240,000 unique TCR beta nucleotide sequences were sequenced per donor among a few hundred genotyped donors of the cohort, with 15% to 20% of those sequences being non-productive. High-throughput TCR immunosequencing, statistical association of individual TCRs with disease status, and machine learning were combined to predict cytomegalovirus infection status. Of the roughly 430 genotyped donors, about 84% fell in the genetic ancestry cluster associated with self-reported Caucasian donors. About 5 DR-DQ haplotypes were handled as single units for association and clustering, since linkage in the cohort was strong. A later genetic analysis took genome-wide SNP genotypes for about three fifths of the 666 donors and used that subset as a discovery cohort. The research as a whole found: A group of highly shared sequence variants was considered likely to be a technical artifact of the sequencing pipeline. Presence/absence analyses assumed roughly uniform sequencing depth across donors, an assumption that may not hold. Compared with equally common non-associated chains, HLA-associated TCR beta chains in a later analysis were more clonally expanded and had lower generation probabilities. A later genetic analysis reported fewer N-insertions in productive TCRs among donors in an Asian-associated ancestry cluster than the roughly 620-donor mean. Roughly 17 rarely observed V segments, including chromosome 9 orphons, were excluded from the earlier analysis of approximately 500 of the donors because counts were too low. In the study, 164 TCR beta chains were listed as associated with cytomegalovirus. An earlier analysis of around 500 of the donors showed that most TCR beta V segments appeared in productive rearrangements either about 87% or about 30% of the time, which broadly matched IMGT annotations. Linkage disequilibrium might explain the correlated functional status among segregating V segments, but an unknown experimental factor could not be ruled out. Because some donors lacked HLA typing at each locus, the association tests relied only on the typed subset. Assigning TCR associations to individual alleles was difficult when HLA alleles, especially DR and DQ, strongly co-occurred. Some IMGT-functional V segments, including TRBV6-2 and TRBV6-3, could not be distinguished by the 87-base-pair reads and were therefore excluded. In this cohort, only TCR beta chains were sequenced, and detectable features were limited by the absence of alpha or paired-chain data. In a later genetic analysis, a missense DCLRE1C variant was associated with V-gene and J-gene trimming of TCR beta chains, and the association was replicated in an independent cohort. Most CMV-associated TCR beta chains appeared to be HLA-restricted in a later analysis, and the HLA associations seemed to be driven largely by CMV exposure. Several of the top co-occurrence clusters appeared to be linked to parvovirus B19, influenza, CMV and Epstein-Barr virus, according to a later analysis. A further reported finding was that TCR beta sequences accurately predicted the HLA-A and HLA-B alleles for most subjects in the first cohort. The authors suggested that the approach could potentially be extended to other disease states and immunological phenotypes. Specific HLA alleles were associated with over 15,000 TCR beta sequences at a false discovery rate of 0.05 in a later analysis. For the cohort, immune exposure information was limited to CMV serostatus. While some public TCRs were present in many individuals, most TCR sequences turned up only very rarely across donors. In both the original and validation cohorts, the classifier was reported to diagnose cytomegalovirus status with high specificity and sensitivity. A later analysis found that TCR association rates varied across HLA loci, with DRB1 alleles showing the most associated TCRs and HLA-C alleles the fewest. In vitro tests confirmed that a few of the cytomegalovirus-associated TCR beta chains recognize cytomegalovirus antigens.

From its cysteine to its phenylalanine, the CDR3 spans 15 amino acids. The CDR3 DNA has 45 bases and is translated from base 1. V loses 5 bases at its end and J loses 3 bases; junction bases beyond the gene matches: 7. The germline V gene provides CDR1 SGHAT and CDR2 FQNNGV. The library came from the immunoSEQ multiplex PCR assay. For the multiplex PCR, a mixture combining 60 forward primers for TCR Vbeta segments and 13 reverse primers for TCR Jbeta segments was used. A multiplex PCR assay on genomic DNA amplified the CDR3 region of rearranged TCR beta genes. The Illumina HiSeq System was used to sequence the amplified TCR beta libraries as 87-base-pair reads. Processing in the source paper ran as follows. A later analysis tallied some 79 million unique TCR beta chains across the 640 or so repertoires, and about 10 million of those chains were shared by two or more donors. To remove PCR and sequencing errors, raw reads were error-corrected and collapsed into unique sequences using a nearest-neighbor algorithm that merged closely related sequences. Alignment of CDR3 sequences to IMGT reference sequences was used to assign V, D and J gene segments. For a sequence to be retained, at least a six-nucleotide match to both a V gene segment and a J gene segment was required. Rearrangements were called productive when the CDR3 lacked stop codons and stayed in frame with V and J; all others were non-productive. Following IMGT convention, CDR3 was defined as the stretch from the second conserved V-encoded cysteine up to the conserved J-encoded phenylalanine. The earlier analysis of approximately 590 of the donors excluded any sequence lacking an unambiguous match to a single V gene segment. In an earlier analysis of 587 of the donors, V segments were called functional above 56.7% productive rearrangements and were called segregating when the between-donor standard deviation exceeded 5%. To diagnose cytomegalovirus status from the catalog of TCR beta chain sequences, a statistical classification framework was built. In a later analysis, TCR nucleotide sequences were compared against IMGT/GENE-DB human TR gene sequences so that V and J genes could be assigned. A later analysis assigned CDR3 sequences and most-parsimonious VDJ recombination scenarios with the TCRdist pipeline. A later analysis defined each TCR beta chain by its CDR3 amino acid sequence plus V-gene family, and excluded reads lacking a unique V-gene family. A later analysis removed roughly 590 highly shared, low-generation-probability nucleotide sequences to deal with suspected cross-contamination and a sequencing artifact. In a later analysis, a clonal expansion index for each public chain was calculated from normalized within-repertoire ranks of inferred template counts. In a later analysis, generation probabilities were computed with a VDJ recombination model fitted to out-of-frame rearrangements, and the resulting probabilities were checked against IGoR. A later analysis scored TCR-TCR, TCR-HLA and TCR-CMV co-occurrence with hypergeometric tests, applying a repertoire-size bias correction to TCR pairs. In a later analysis, false discovery rates were estimated by permuting HLA or CMV assignments 20 times. In a later analysis, co-occurring TCRs were grouped using DBSCAN, with TCRdist sequence similarity added in when clustering inside HLA-allele-positive subsets. Repertoires with fewer than 30,000 or more than 120,000 public chains were left out of co-occurrence clustering, as were five repertoires with anomalous nucleotide sharing. TCRdb retrieved this table from immuneACCESS and kept in-frame rearrangements only. Not all clones are present; in checked studies, unresolved V genes account for under half, and no reason is known for the remainder. The D gene and trimming were derived from the DNA, and the V and J assignments and clone size from that table. The sample table contains 100,000 or so clones; only one count was recorded for roughly three quarters of them. Clones ranked in the top ten supply 3.2% of the sample.

In total, 600 or so healthy bone marrow donors made up the cohort. At the time of sampling, every cohort member was nominally healthy, though immune exposures that went unrecorded were likely present. The donor was CMV seronegative and belonged to the group of 352 seronegative cohort members. Every donor gave a peripheral blood sample, and the peripheral blood mononuclear cells from that sample were used for TCR beta sequencing. The Qiagen DNeasy Blood Extraction Kit was used to extract genomic DNA from the blood cell samples. Worth noting for this clone: Its antigen remains unidentified. The record has no base qualities; no much larger clone is one base away.

Recombination connected TRBV11-2 to TRBJ2-4, with TRBD2 identical over 7 junction bases. This TCR derives from a man between 25 and 39 years old in good health and CMV-seronegative. The sequencing sample was made of PBMCs. The DNA sequence is given as TGTGCCAGCAGCCCCGGACTAGTTGGCAAAAACATTCAGTACTTC. The encoded protein is CASSPGLVGKNIQYF.